The TCR beta chain under discussion was sequenced for a study of chemoradiotherapy in HPV16-positive cancers. On the study more broadly: Two HPV16-positive patients' cells yielded candidate HPV-specific clones and common motifs.

As regards this clone: The target antigen is unknown.

The study's findings and limits: During treatment, candidate HPV-specific clones and E7-related motifs expanded in tumor. In HPV16-positive patients, HPV-responsive T-cell expansion tracked better recurrence-free survival.

This CDR3 is built from 15 residues. Deletions cut 1 base from V and 3 bases from J, with 10 bases between. CDR1 MNHNS and CDR2 SASEGT come from the germline V gene. TCRdb's table, derived via immunoSEQ multiplex PCR, lists solely in-frame clones and lacks some. The repertoire holds 30,000 to 40,000 clones, around 92% seen once, with 3.5% to 4% in the top ten. The J gene is TRBJ1-5, the V gene TRBV6-1, with D perhaps TRBD1 (5 bases). The sequences come from blood, collected from a patient who underwent chemoradiotherapy. This sequence was found in a human donor with HPV-associated anogenital cancer. CDR3 DNA: TGTGCCAGCAGTGAAGATCGGGGCCCCAATCAGCCCCAGCATTTT. Encoded protein: CASSEDRGPNQPQHF.